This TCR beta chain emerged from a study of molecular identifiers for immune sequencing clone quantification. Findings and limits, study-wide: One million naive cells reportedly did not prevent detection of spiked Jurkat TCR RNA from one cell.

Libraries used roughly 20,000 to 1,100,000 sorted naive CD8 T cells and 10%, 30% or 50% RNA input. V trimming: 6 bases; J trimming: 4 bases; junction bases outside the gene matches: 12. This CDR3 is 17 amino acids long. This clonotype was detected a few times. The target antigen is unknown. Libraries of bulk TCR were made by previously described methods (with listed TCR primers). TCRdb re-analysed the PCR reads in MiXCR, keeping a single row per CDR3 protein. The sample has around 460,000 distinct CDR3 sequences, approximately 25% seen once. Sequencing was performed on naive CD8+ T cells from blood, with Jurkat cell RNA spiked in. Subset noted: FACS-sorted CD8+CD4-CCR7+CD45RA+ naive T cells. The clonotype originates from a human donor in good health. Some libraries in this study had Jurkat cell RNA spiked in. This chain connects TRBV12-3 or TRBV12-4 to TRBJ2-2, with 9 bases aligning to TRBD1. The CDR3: CASSPGTGMRSTGELFF. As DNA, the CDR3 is TGTGCCAGCAGCCCCGGGACAGGGATGAGGTCCACCGGGGAGCTGTTTTTT.